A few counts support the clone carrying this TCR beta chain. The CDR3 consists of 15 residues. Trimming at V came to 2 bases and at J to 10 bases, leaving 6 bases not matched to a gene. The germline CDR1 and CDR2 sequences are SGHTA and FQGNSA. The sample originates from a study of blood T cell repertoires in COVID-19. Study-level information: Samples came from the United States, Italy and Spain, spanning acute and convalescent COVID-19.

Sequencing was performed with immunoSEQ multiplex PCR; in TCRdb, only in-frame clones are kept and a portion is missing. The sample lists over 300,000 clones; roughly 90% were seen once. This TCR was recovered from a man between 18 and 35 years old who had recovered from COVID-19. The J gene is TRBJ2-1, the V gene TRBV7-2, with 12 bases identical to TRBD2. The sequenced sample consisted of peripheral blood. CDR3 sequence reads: CASSLTSGGWKEQFF. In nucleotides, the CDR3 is TGTGCCAGCAGCTTAACTAGCGGGGGGTGGAAGGAGCAGTTCTTC.